The clone carrying this TCR beta chain was counted once. Its antigen is undetermined. These data come from a study of shared clonotypes between healthy human individuals. TCRdb's copy holds only in-frame clones and misses some; the assay was immunoSEQ multiplex PCR. The sample contains approximately 2,200,000 clones, about 92% of which appear only once. Notes on the study in general: Non-shared clonotypes showed lower generation probabilities than clonotypes common to all four donors. Sharing across a handful of donors was seen in 4% to 5% of naive CD4 clonotypes.

Naive CD8 cells, CD45RO-negative and positively selected for CCR7, excluded terminally differentiated effector memory CD45RA+ cells. There are 21 residues in the CDR3. Germline CDR1 and CDR2: LNHDA and SQIVND (reference sequence). Unmatched junction bases numbered 24, after V lost 5 bases and J lost 0 bases. This sequence was found in a man between 18 and 35 years old in good health. Some clones in this sample may be carry-over from other donors' samples. The V call is TRBV19, the J call TRBJ1-1; 7 positions match TRBD1. Sequencing used naive CD8+ T cells from PBMCs. The CDR3 protein is CASSFPSVPTGASRLNTEAFF. CDR3 coding DNA: TGTGCCAGTAGTTTTCCTTCTGTTCCCACAGGGGCTTCTCGCTTGAACACTGAAGCTTTCTTT.